This TCR beta chain comes out of a study of T cell changes during pregnancy in multiple sclerosis. Produced via immunoSEQ multiplex PCR; TCRdb's table is partial and in-frame only. The table lists about 34,000 clones, around nine tenths of them singletons. With 6 bases clipped from V and 0 bases from J, the junction kept 4 bases outside the gene matches. Germline-derived CDR1 and CDR2 are MNHNS and SASEGT. The CDR3 runs to 15 residues. This clone was recorded a few times. Sequencing used CD8+ T cells from peripheral blood mononuclear cells, obtained before pregnancy. The J gene is TRBJ1-5, the V gene TRBV6-1, with 8 bases lining up with TRBD1. The source of this sequence is a female donor with multiple sclerosis, enrolled in a pregnancy study. DNA for the CDR3: TGTGCCAGCAGCGACAGGGGCAATAGCAATCAGCCCCAGCATTTT. Its protein is CASSDRGNSNQPQHF.